This T cell receptor beta chain was sequenced in a study of cytotoxic CD8 clonotypes in ibrutinib-treated CLL. The wider study: Responses: approximately 25 partial, 2 complete; after median roughly 68 months, roughly 15 stayed remitted, about twelve progressed.

This CDR3 is 17 amino acids long. CDR1 MGHRA and CDR2 YSYEKL come from the germline V gene. V shed 3 bases, J shed 3 bases, and the junction held 11 bases outside the gene matches. Some clones are missing from TCRdb's copy, which holds only in-frame ones; the method was immunoSEQ multiplex PCR. The top ten clones hold about half of a sample with 30,000 or so clones, 76% of them seen once. The source is a human donor with chronic lymphocytic leukemia. This material consisted of PBMCs, taken after 36 months of ibrutinib treatment. The V call is TRBV4-1, the J call TRBJ1-1; 9 bases fit TRBD1. Written as DNA, the CDR3 is TGCGCCAGCAGCCAGGTATGGACAGGGGTGTTGGACACTGAAGCTTTCTTT. Its protein is CASSQVWTGVLDTEAFF.